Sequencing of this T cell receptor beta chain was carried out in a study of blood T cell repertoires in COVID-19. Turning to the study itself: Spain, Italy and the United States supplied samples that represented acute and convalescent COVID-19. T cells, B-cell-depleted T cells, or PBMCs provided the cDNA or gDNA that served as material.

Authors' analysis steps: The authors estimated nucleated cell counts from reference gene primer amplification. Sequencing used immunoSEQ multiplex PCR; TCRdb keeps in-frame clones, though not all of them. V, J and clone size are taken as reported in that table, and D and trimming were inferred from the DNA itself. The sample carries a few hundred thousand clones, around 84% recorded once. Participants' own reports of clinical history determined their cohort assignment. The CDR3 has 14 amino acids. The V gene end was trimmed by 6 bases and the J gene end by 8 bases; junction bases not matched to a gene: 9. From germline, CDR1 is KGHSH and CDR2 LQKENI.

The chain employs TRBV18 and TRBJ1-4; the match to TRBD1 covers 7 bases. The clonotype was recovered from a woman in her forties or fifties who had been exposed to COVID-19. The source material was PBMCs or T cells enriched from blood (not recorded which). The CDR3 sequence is CASSDDRAAEKLFF. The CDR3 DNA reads TGTGCCAGCTCGGACGACAGGGCAGCGGAAAAACTGTTTTTT.